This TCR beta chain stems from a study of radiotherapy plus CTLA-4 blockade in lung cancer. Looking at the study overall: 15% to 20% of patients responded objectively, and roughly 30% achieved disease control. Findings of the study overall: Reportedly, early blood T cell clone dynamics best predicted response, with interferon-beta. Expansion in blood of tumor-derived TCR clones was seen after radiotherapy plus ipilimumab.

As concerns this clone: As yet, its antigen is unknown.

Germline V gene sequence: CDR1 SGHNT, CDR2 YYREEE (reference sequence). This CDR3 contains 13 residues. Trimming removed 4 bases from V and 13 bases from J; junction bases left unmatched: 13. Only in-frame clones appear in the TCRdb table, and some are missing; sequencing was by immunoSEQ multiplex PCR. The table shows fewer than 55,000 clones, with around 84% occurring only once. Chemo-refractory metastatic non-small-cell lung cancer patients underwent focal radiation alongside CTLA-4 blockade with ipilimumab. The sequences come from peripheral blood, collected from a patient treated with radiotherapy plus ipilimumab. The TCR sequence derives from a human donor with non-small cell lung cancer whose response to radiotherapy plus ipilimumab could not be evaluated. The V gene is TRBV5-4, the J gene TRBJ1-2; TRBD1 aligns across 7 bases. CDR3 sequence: CASSRNNDRVVTF. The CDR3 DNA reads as TGTGCCAGCAGCCGAAATAACGACAGGGTGGTCACCTTC.